This is a list of T cell receptor beta chains from one sample in a study of blood T cell repertoires in COVID-19. Generated by immunoSEQ multiplex PCR, the TCRdb table keeps only in-frame clones and is missing some. The sample has roughly 250,000 clones, around 89% seen once. The sequenced sample was peripheral blood. The receptors originated from a woman in her thirties or forties who had recovered from COVID-19. Both conserved end residues are part of each CDR3. The D gene is left open where the match is weak. Expanded clones get a size class; other rows say once, few or many, or leave the size out.

v_gene	abundance	d_gene	j_gene	CDR3aa	CDR3nt
TRBV29-1	.	.	TRBJ1-2	CSVVAGPRGSGYTF	TGCAGCGTTGTGGCGGGGCCCCGGGGCTCTGGCTACACCTTC
TRBV14	.	.	TRBJ1-1	CASSRNRVRGAFF	TGTGCCAGCAGCCGGAACAGGGTACGTGGGGCTTTCTTT
TRBV7-9	.	.	TRBJ2-1	CASSPGVADYNEQFF	TGTGCCAGCAGCCCCGGGGTAGCGGATTACAATGAGCAGTTCTTC
TRBV30	.	.	TRBJ1-2	CAWGEGGYGYTF	TGTGCCTGGGGGGAAGGGGGCTATGGCTACACCTTC
TRBV11-2	.	.	TRBJ1-4	CASSPQRGAREKLFF	TGTGCCAGCAGCCCTCAGCGGGGGGCGCGCGAAAAACTGTTTTTT
TRBV3-1/TRBV3-2	.	.	TRBJ1-2	CASSQDWEAPLNYGYTF	TGTGCCAGCAGCCAAGATTGGGAGGCGCCCCTTAACTATGGCTACACCTTC
TRBV21-1	.	.	TRBJ1-1	CASSKGEGVDTEAFF	TGTGCCAGCAGCAAAGGCGAGGGCGTGGACACTGAAGCTTTCTTT
TRBV5-4	.	.	TRBJ2-5	CASSLGGLSQETQYF	TGTGCCAGCAGCTTGGGCGGACTGAGCCAAGAGACCCAGTACTTC
TRBV5-8	.	.	TRBJ2-5	CASSREETQYF	TGTGCCAGCAGTCGCGAAGAGACCCAGTACTTC
TRBV19	.	.	TRBJ1-1	CASSISRAGGEAFF	TGTGCCAGTAGTATCAGCAGGGCCGGCGGTGAAGCTTTCTTT
TRBV7-2	.	.	TRBJ2-3	CASSLGTRDTQYF	TGTGCCAGCAGCTTAGGCACTAGAGATACGCAGTATTTT
TRBV7-2	.	.	TRBJ1-1	CASSLSGTEAFF	TGTGCCAGCAGCTTATCGGGCACTGAAGCTTTCTTT
TRBV6-5	once	.	TRBJ1-2	CASSLSGQGPGGYTF	TGTGCCAGCAGTCTCTCGGGGCAGGGGCCGGGAGGCTACACCTTC
TRBV6-1	once	TRBD2	TRBJ2-1	CASSEGPRTSGRWGIYNEQFF	TGTGCCAGCAGTGAAGGTCCCCGAACTAGCGGGAGGTGGGGGATCTACAATGAGCAGTTCTTC
TRBV27	.	.	TRBJ1-1	CASSPRTMDTEAFF	TGTGCCAGCAGTCCTCGGACAATGGACACTGAAGCTTTCTTT
TRBV6-2/TRBV6-3	.	TRBD1	TRBJ1-1	CASSASGGKTEAFF	TGTGCCAGCAGTGCCTCAGGGGGTAAAACTGAAGCTTTCTTT
TRBV3-1/TRBV3-2	.	.	TRBJ2-4	CASSQSDRQNIQYF	TGTGCCAGCAGCCAAAGTGACAGGCAAAACATTCAGTACTTC
TRBV9	.	.	TRBJ2-1	CASSVGPLGGSHNEQFF	TGTGCCAGCAGCGTAGGTCCGTTGGGGGGTTCCCACAATGAGCAGTTCTTC
TRBV19	.	.	TRBJ2-7	CASSRGLLMAYEQYF	TGTGCCAGTAGCCGCGGGCTGCTAATGGCCTACGAGCAGTACTTC
TRBV19	.	.	TRBJ1-2	CASTPGGAWGYGYTF	TGTGCCAGTACCCCGGGGGGGGCGTGGGGCTATGGCTACACCTTC
TRBV5-6	.	.	TRBJ1-5	CASSSEGSNQPQHF	TGTGCCAGCAGCTCGGAGGGAAGCAATCAGCCCCAGCATTTT
TRBV7-8	.	TRBD1	TRBJ1-5	CASSFSGQGAANQPQHF	TGTGCCAGCAGCTTTAGCGGACAGGGGGCGGCCAATCAGCCCCAGCATTTT
TRBV5-6	.	.	TRBJ2-3	CASSLGPPGSTDTQYF	TGTGCCAGCAGCCTGGGACCACCGGGTAGCACAGATACGCAGTATTTT
TRBV18	.	TRBD1	TRBJ1-1	CASSPLAVSGTGGHTEAFF	TGTGCCAGCTCACCACTCGCCGTGTCCGGGACAGGGGGCCACACTGAAGCTTTCTTT
TRBV11-2	.	.	TRBJ1-2	CASSFRQVFTF	TGTGCCAGCAGCTTTCGGCAGGTTTTCACCTTC
TRBV6-5	.	TRBD2	TRBJ2-5	CASLGPGGPQETQYF	TGTGCCAGCCTGGGGCCGGGAGGGCCCCAAGAGACCCAGTACTTC
TRBV18	.	.	TRBJ1-5	CASSPAGGDNQPQHF	TGTGCCAGCTCACCAGCCGGGGGGGACAATCAGCCCCAGCATTTT
TRBV7-9	.	.	TRBJ1-2	CASSFGDSAGGGYTF	TGTGCCAGCAGCTTTGGGGACTCTGCCGGGGGAGGCTACACCTTC
TRBV7-6	once	.	TRBJ1-2	CASSQGTGGFYGYTF	TGTGCCAGCAGCCAGGGGACGGGGGGTTTCTATGGCTACACCTTC
TRBV20-1	.	.	TRBJ2-5	CSASGPRGIETQYF	TGCAGTGCTAGTGGCCCTAGGGGGATCGAGACCCAGTACTTC